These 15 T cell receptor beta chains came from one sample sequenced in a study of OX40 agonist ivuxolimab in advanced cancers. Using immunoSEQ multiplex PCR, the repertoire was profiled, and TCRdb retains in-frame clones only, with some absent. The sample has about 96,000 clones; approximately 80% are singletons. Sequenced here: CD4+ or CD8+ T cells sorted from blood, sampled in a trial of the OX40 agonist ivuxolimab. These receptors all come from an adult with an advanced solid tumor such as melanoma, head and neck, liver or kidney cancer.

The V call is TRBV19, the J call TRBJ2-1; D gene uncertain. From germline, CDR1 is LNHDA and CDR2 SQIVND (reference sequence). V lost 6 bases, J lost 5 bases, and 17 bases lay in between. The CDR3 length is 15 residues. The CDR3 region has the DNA TGTGCCAGTAGCACCGACGGCGGTAGGGACAATGAGCAGTTCTTC. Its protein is CASSTDGGRDNEQFF.

CDR3 sequence reads: CSARRSDTQYF. In nucleotides, the CDR3 is TGCAGTGCTAGACGCTCAGATACGCAGTATTTT. The V call is TRBV20-1, the J call TRBJ2-3, with no clear D. Germline CDR1 and CDR2: DFQATT and SNEGSKA (reference sequence). Trimming pared 2 bases from V and 4 bases from J, leaving 4 bases between. The length of the CDR3 is 11 residues.

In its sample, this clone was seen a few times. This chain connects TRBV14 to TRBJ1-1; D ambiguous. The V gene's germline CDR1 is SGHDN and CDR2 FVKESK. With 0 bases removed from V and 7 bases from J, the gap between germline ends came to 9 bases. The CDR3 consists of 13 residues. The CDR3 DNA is TGTGCCAGCAGCCAAGATCTGACGGATGAAGCTTTCTTT. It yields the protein CASSQDLTDEAFF.

CDR3 region: CSVETKGAEDTF. The CDR3 coding sequence is TGCAGCGTTGAAACCAAGGGGGCGGAGGACACCTTC. The gene calls are TRBV29-1 and TRBJ1-2; 7 bases map to TRBD1. Germline V gives CDR1 SQVTM, CDR2 ANQGSEA. The CDR3 sequence is 12 residues long. Losses at the gene ends were 2 bases for V and 12 bases for J; bases not matched to a gene: 9.

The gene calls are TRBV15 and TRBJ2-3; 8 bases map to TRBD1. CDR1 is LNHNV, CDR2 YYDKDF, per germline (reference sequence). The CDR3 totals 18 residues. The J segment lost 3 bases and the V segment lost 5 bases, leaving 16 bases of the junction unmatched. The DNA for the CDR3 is TGTGCCACCAGCGCCGGACAGGGAAAGGGAGTGTGGACAGATACGCAGTATTTT. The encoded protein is CATSAGQGKGVWTDTQYF.

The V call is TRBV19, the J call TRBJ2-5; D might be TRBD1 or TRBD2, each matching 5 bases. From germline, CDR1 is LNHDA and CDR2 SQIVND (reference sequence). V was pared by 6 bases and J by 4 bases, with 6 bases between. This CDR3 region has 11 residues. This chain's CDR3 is CASRRGETQYF. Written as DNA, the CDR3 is TGTGCCAGTAGGAGGGGAGAGACCCAGTACTTC.

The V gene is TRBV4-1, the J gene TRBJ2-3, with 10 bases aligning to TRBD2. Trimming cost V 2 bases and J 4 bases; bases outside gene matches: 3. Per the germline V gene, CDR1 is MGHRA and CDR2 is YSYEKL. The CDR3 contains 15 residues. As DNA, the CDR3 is TGCGCCAGCAGCCAACTAGCGGGAGTGCCAGATACGCAGTATTTT. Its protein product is CASSQLAGVPDTQYF.

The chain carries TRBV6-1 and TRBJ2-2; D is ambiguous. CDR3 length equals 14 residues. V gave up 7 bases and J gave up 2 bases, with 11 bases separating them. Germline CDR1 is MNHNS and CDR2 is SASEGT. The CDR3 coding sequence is TGTGCCAGCACCTACATATTTAACACCGGGGAGCTGTTTTTT. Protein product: CASTYIFNTGELFF.

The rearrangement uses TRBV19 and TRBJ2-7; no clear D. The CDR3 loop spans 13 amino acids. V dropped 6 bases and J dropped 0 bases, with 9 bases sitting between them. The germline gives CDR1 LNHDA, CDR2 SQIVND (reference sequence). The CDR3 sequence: CASSPSASYEQYF. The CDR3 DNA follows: TGTGCCAGTAGCCCCTCGGCCTCCTACGAGCAGTACTTC.

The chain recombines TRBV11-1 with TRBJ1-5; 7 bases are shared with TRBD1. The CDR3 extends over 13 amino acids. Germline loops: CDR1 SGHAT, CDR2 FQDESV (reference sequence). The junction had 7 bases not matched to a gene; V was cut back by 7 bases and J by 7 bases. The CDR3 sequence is CASTEGAGQPQHF. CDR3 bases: TGTGCCAGCACCGAGGGGGCAGGCCAGCCCCAGCATTTT.

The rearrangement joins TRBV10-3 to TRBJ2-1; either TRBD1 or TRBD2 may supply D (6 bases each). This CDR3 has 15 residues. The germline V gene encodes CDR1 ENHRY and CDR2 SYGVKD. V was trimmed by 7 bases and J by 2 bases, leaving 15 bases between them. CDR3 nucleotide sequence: TGTGCCATCACTCGAGCGGAGGGGGCCTACAATGAGCAGTTCTTC. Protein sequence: CAITRAEGAYNEQFF.

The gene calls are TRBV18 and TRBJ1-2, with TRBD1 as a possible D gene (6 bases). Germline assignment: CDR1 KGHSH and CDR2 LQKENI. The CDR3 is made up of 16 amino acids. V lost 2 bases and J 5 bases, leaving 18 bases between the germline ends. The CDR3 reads CASSPNPPTGGYGYTF. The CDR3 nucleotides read TGTGCCAGCTCACCAAACCCCCCGACAGGCGGGTATGGCTACACCTTC.

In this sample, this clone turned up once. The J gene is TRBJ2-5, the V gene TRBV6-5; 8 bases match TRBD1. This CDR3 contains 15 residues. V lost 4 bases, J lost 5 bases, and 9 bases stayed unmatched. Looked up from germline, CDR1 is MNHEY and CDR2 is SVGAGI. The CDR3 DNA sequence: TGTGCCAGCAGTTTTCTGACAGGGGTGGACGAGACCCAGTACTTC. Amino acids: CASSFLTGVDETQYF.

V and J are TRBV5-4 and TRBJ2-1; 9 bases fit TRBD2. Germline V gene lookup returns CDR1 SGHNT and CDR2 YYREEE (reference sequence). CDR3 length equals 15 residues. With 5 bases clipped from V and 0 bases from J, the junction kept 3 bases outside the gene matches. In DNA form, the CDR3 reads TGTGCCAGCAGTCGACTAGCGGACTCCTACAATGAGCAGTTCTTC. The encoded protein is CASSRLADSYNEQFF.

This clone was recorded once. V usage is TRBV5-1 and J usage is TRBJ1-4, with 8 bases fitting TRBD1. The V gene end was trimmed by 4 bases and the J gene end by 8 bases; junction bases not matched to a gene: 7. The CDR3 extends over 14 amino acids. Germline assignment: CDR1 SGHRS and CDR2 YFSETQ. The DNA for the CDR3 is TGCGCCAGCAGCCCACGGACAGGGAGCGAAAAACTGTTTTTT. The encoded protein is CASSPRTGSEKLFF.